The T cell receptor beta chain described here comes from a study of T cell responses to AZD1222 COVID-19 vaccine. This CDR3 is built from 15 residues. Trimming removed 4 bases at V and 4 bases at J, with 17 bases between. Germline-derived CDR1 and CDR2 are SGDLS and YYNGEE. Method: immunoSEQ multiplex PCR; TCRdb's copy keeps in-frame clones and lacks some. The table lists about 150,000 clones, approximately 90% of them singletons. Sequenced here: peripheral blood, sampled 28 days after the second AZD1222 dose. The V gene is TRBV9, the J gene TRBJ1-2; D perhaps matches TRBD1 (5 bases). This TCR came from an adult who received the AZD1222 COVID-19 vaccine. CDR3 nucleotides: TGTGCCAGCAGCCCCCGGACGGGACCAGTCTATGGCTACACCTTC. It specifies CASSPRTGPVYGYTF.